The present entry profiles one T cell receptor beta chain with its context. Patients who had autoimmune disease history or got systemic immunosuppression were left out. Sequencing was performed with immunoSEQ multiplex PCR; in TCRdb, only in-frame clones are kept and a portion is missing. The data hold 55,000 to 85,000 clones, with 86% observed a single time. This entry comes from a study of OX40 agonist ivuxolimab in advanced cancers. Whole-study context: A diagnosis of hepatocellular carcinoma, melanoma, renal cell or head and neck cancer was present in dose-escalation patients.

V was cut by 1 base and J by 8 bases, with 12 bases left in between. The CDR3 contains 13 residues. The V gene's germline CDR1 is SQVTM and CDR2 ANQGSEA. V is TRBV29-1 and J is TRBJ2-1, with a weak D call TRBD2 (6 bases). The material was CD4+ or CD8+ T cells sorted from blood, obtained in a trial of the OX40 agonist ivuxolimab. The source of this sequence is an adult with an advanced solid tumor such as melanoma, head and neck, liver or kidney cancer. CDR3 DNA: TGCAGCGTTGAAGGTTTGCGGGGCCATGAGCAGTTCTTC. It yields the protein CSVEGLRGHEQFF.